The 9 T cell receptor beta chains below were found in one sample sequenced in a study of T cells after yellow fever vaccination. TCRdb redid the calling of the 5' RACE reads with MiXCR, one entry per CDR3 protein. The sample contains around 530,000 distinct CDR3 sequences, roughly a sixth of which appear only once. The starting material was PBMCs, obtained more than 4 days after the first yellow fever vaccination. The receptors were gathered from a man younger than 35 who received the YFV17D yellow fever vaccine.

There are a few counts of this clonotype. The chain employs TRBV2 and TRBJ2-6, with D tentatively TRBD1 or TRBD2 (5 bases each). Germline loops: CDR1 SNHLY, CDR2 FYNNEI. This CDR3 spans 17 amino acids. Trimming left V 1 base short and J 0 bases short, with 10 bases between. In nucleotides, the CDR3 is TGTGCCAGCAGTGAAGGGGACCCCGGCTCTGGGGCCAACGTCCTGACTTTC. Amino acids: CASSEGDPGSGANVLTF.

J is TRBJ2-3 and V is TRBV12-5; perhaps TRBD2 as D (6 bases). Trimming cost V 0 bases and J 0 bases, with 10 bases left between them. CDR1 and CDR2 (germline): LGHNT, FRNRAP. This CDR3 is 16 amino acids long. The CDR3 loop is CASGLVLSGSTDTQYF. The CDR3 DNA sequence: TGTGCTAGTGGTTTGGTACTGAGCGGGAGCACAGATACGCAGTATTTT.

The gene calls are TRBV5-1 and TRBJ2-2, with 9 bases identical to TRBD2. The trim removed 0 bases at V and 0 bases at J, leaving 3 bases unmatched. The CDR3 consists of 17 residues. Germline lookup yields CDR1 SGHRS and CDR2 YFSETQ. CDR3 nucleotide sequence: TGCGCCAGCAGCTTGGGGCTAGCGGGATCGAACACCGGGGAGCTGTTTTTT. Translated, it gives CASSLGLAGSNTGELFF.

This clonotype was counted between two and nine times. The V and J genes are TRBV9 and TRBJ2-5, with unresolved D. This CDR3 region has 15 residues. Per germline, CDR1 SGDLS and CDR2 YYNGEE. With 0 bases removed from V and 4 bases from J, the gap between germline ends came to 13 bases. The CDR3: CASSVVSGVGETQYF. CDR3 in DNA: TGTGCCAGCAGCGTAGTGAGTGGTGTGGGAGAGACCCAGTACTTC.

The chain employs TRBV3-1 and TRBJ2-5; no firm D call. The CDR3 loop spans 13 amino acids. Trimming shortened V by 2 bases and J by 5 bases, and 9 bases separated the two germline ends. The V gene's germline CDR1 is LGHDT and CDR2 YNNKEL (reference sequence). This CDR3 reads CASSQLAAETQYF. CDR3 DNA sequence: TGTGCCAGCAGCCAACTCGCAGCGGAGACCCAGTACTTC.

The sample holds a few counts of this clonotype. This rearrangement joins TRBV10-3 to TRBJ2-1; D might be TRBD1 (5 bases). Deletions cut 6 bases from V and 7 bases from J, with 19 bases between. CDR1 and CDR2 (germline): ENHRY, SYGVKD. This CDR3 spans 15 amino acids. CDR3 DNA sequence: TGTGCCATCAGCTTTCGACAGAGCGACCGAAATGAGCAGTTCTTC. This gives the protein CAISFRQSDRNEQFF.

The sample holds a few counts of this clonotype. J is TRBJ1-1 and V is TRBV7-9; D unclear. The CDR3 is 15 residues long. Germline CDR1 reads SEHNR; CDR2 reads FQNEAQ (reference sequence). The ends were cut back, 2 bases at V and 1 base at J, with 11 bases in the middle. The CDR3 sequence: CASSLPRMGNTEAFF. The CDR3, as DNA: TGTGCCAGCAGCTTACCCCGGATGGGGAACACTGAAGCTTTCTTT.

The chain joins TRBV6-1 to TRBJ2-3; 8 nucleotides align to TRBD2. The CDR3 length is 15 residues. The germline V gene encodes CDR1 MNHNS and CDR2 SASEGT. The ends lost 5 bases at V and 0 bases at J; junction bases unmatched: 4. This chain's CDR3 is CASSPERGSTDTQYF. The CDR3 DNA sequence: TGTGCCAGCAGTCCTGAGCGGGGGAGCACAGATACGCAGTATTTT.

This clonotype appeared a few times. Written as DNA, the CDR3 is TGTGCCAGCAGTCCGACAATCCTTGGGGCCAACGTCCTGACTTTC. The encoded protein is CASSPTILGANVLTF. The rearrangement joins TRBV28 to TRBJ2-6; D gene ambiguous. The germline V gene encodes CDR1 MDHEN and CDR2 SYDVKM. This CDR3 is built from 15 residues. With 5 bases removed from V and 3 bases from J, the gap between germline ends came to 11 bases.